These 30 T cell receptor beta chains share one sample of origin, sequenced in a study of T cell responses to AZD1222 COVID-19 vaccine. Measured with immunoSEQ multiplex PCR; TCRdb has only the in-frame clones, and not every one. The sample carries more than 120,000 clones, approximately 88% recorded once. Sequences were derived from peripheral blood, sampled 28 days after the second dose of the MenACWY control vaccine. Receptors originate from an adult who received the MenACWY meningococcal vaccine as a control.

The V gene is TRBV12-5, the J gene TRBJ2-3, with TRBD2 matching 8 bases. The CDR3 is 12 amino acids. Per the germline V gene, CDR1 is LGHNT and CDR2 is FRNRAP. Losses at the gene ends were 7 bases for V and 7 bases for J; bases not matched to a gene: 4. CDR3 bases: TGTGCTAGTGATAGCGGGGCGCATACGCAGTATTTT. This translates into CASDSGAHTQYF.

The chain joins TRBV5-1 to TRBJ2-2; 11 bases align to TRBD2. The J segment lost 7 bases and the V segment lost 4 bases, leaving 9 bases of the junction unmatched. From germline, CDR1 is SGHRS and CDR2 YFSETQ. This CDR3 has 16 amino acids. The DNA of the CDR3 is TGCGCCAGCAGCCCCTTAGCGGGAGGGCCCGGCGGGGAGCTGTTTTTT. As protein: CASSPLAGGPGGELFF.

V gene TRBV7-6 combines with J gene TRBJ1-2; D might be TRBD1 (6 bases). V was clipped by 5 bases and J by 5 bases, with 9 bases between them. Germline V lookup: CDR1 SGHVS, CDR2 FNYEAQ. The CDR3 covers 12 residues. This CDR3 reads CASSAQGYGYTF. The CDR3 region has the DNA TGTGCCAGCAGCGCACAGGGATATGGCTACACCTTC.

The chain uses TRBV28 and TRBJ2-3, with a possible D match to TRBD2 (5 bases). V was clipped by 4 bases and J by 1 base, with 9 bases between them. This CDR3 spans 14 amino acids. Germline V lookup: CDR1 MDHEN, CDR2 SYDVKM. The CDR3 DNA reads as TGTGCCAGCAGTTCGAGCGGCGGCACAGATACGCAGTATTTT. This codes for CASSSSGGTDTQYF.

V and J are TRBV28 and TRBJ2-2; 13 positions match TRBD2. Germline V gene sequence: CDR1 MDHEN, CDR2 SYDVKM. V trimming: 6 bases; J trimming: 7 bases; junction bases outside the gene matches: 8. This CDR3 comprises 16 residues. CDR3: CASSSLAGGPIGELFF. In DNA, the CDR3 is TGTGCCAGCAGCTCACTAGCGGGAGGGCCGATCGGGGAGCTGTTTTTT. Full variable domain (missing parts from reference TRBV28 and TRBJ2-2): DVKVTQSSRYLVKRTGEKVFLECVQDMDHENMFWYRQDPGLGLRLIYFSYDVKMKEKGDIPEGYSVSREKKERFSLILESASTNQTSMYLCASSSLAGGPIGELFFGEGSRLTVL.

For this clone: Other DNA variants within this sample encode the same CDR3. The V gene is TRBV4-2, the J gene TRBJ1-2; possibly TRBD1 for D (6 bases). Germline V lookup: CDR1 LGHNA, CDR2 YNFKEQ. This CDR3 spans 12 amino acids. With 3 bases removed from V and 8 bases from J, the gap between germline ends came to 10 bases. The CDR3 is CASSQAGDGYTF. In DNA, the CDR3 is TGTGCCAGCAGCCAGGCAGGGGACGGCTACACCTTC.

Worth noting for this clone: A junction end diverges from the germline sequence, so it may reflect a read error. The rearrangement uses TRBV7-7 and TRBJ1-6; D is ambiguous. CDR1 is SSHAT and CDR2 is FNYEAQ in the germline V gene (reference sequence). CDR3 size: 13 residues. CDR3 DNA sequence: TGTGCTAGCAGCGCGAAACTATATTCACCCCTCCACTTT. The encoded protein is CASSAKLYSPLHF.

DNA of the CDR3: TGTGCCTGGAGAGGGGGGGAGTCCACAGATACGCAGTATTTT. This codes for CAWRGGESTDTQYF. The chain recombines TRBV30 with TRBJ2-3; D is perhaps TRBD2 (7 bases). V lost 3 bases and J lost 2, with 12 bases in between. The germline V gene has CDR1 GTSNPN and CDR2 SVGIG (reference sequence). The CDR3 extends over 14 amino acids. Drawing the rest from reference TRBV30 and TRBJ2-3, the complete variable domain is SQTIHQWPATLVQPVGSPLSLECTVEGTSNPNLYWYRQAAGRGLQLLFYSVGIGQISSEVPQNLSASRPQDRQFILSSKKLLLSDSGFYLCAWRGGESTDTQYFGPGTRLTVL.

The rearrangement uses TRBV5-1 and TRBJ2-7; TRBD1 matches 7 bases. CDR1 and CDR2 from the germline V gene are SGHRS and YFSETQ. V lost 3 bases and J lost 2; bases outside the gene matches: 11. CDR3 length equals 16 residues. CDR3 in DNA: TGCGCCAGCAGCTGGGGGCGTCAGGGGGTTACCTACGAGCAGTACTTC. Its translation: CASSWGRQGVTYEQYF.

The rearrangement joins TRBV19 to TRBJ1-1; no firm D call. Per germline, CDR1 LNHDA and CDR2 SQIVND (reference sequence). This CDR3 comprises 13 residues. Between the trimmed V and J ends, which lost 5 bases and 4 bases, there was a span of 11 bases. The CDR3 nucleotides read TGTGCCAGTAGTGGTGTAGGGTTCACTGAAGCTTTCTTT. Translated: CASSGVGFTEAFF.

This clone was seen a single time. The chain carries TRBV2 and TRBJ1-6, with a possible D match to TRBD1 (5 bases). Deletions cut 6 bases from V and 5 bases from J, with 14 bases between. CDR1 and CDR2 from the germline V gene are SNHLY and FYNNEI. CDR3 size: 15 residues. The chain's CDR3 is CASRESGGDNSPLHF. For the CDR3, the DNA is TGTGCCAGCAGGGAGTCTGGGGGGGATAATTCACCCCTCCACTTT.

The chain employs TRBV6-2 or TRBV6-3 and TRBJ1-1, with 9 bases matching TRBD1. The J segment lost 3 bases and the V segment lost 2 bases, leaving 1 base of the junction unmatched. CDR3 length: 14 residues. Per germline, CDR1 MNHEY and CDR2 SVGEGT. Written as DNA, the CDR3 is TGTGCCAGCAGTTACGGGACAGGGTACACTGAAGCTTTCTTT. Translated: CASSYGTGYTEAFF.

V and J are TRBV5-1 and TRBJ1-1, with unresolved D. CDR1 is SGHRS, CDR2 YFSETQ, per germline. Trimming took 3 bases from V and 0 from J, leaving 15 bases between them. CDR3 length equals 16 residues. The CDR3 DNA reads as TGCGCCAGCAGCTCCCTGACGACAAGTTTGAACACTGAAGCTTTCTTT. Amino acids: CASSSLTTSLNTEAFF.

The chain is built from TRBV7-9 and TRBJ2-2; 7 nucleotides match TRBD1. V lost 5 bases, J lost 7 bases, and 13 bases stayed unmatched. From germline, CDR1 is SEHNR and CDR2 FQNEAQ (reference sequence). The CDR3 totals 16 residues. CDR3 sequence reads: CASSPRSGTADGELFF. CDR3 DNA sequence: TGTGCCAGCAGCCCTCGATCCGGGACAGCGGACGGGGAGCTGTTTTTT.

About this clone: Other DNA variants within this sample encode the same CDR3. The genes are TRBV9 and TRBJ1-2, with D possibly being TRBD1 (6 bases). CDR3 length: 15 residues. Germline lookup yields CDR1 SGDLS and CDR2 YYNGEE. The V end lost 0 bases, the J end lost 0 bases, and 9 bases lay between the germline ends. CDR3 region: CASSVGGGSNYGYTF. CDR3 sequence (DNA): TGTGCCAGCAGCGTAGGCGGGGGCTCTAACTATGGCTACACCTTC.

DNA for the CDR3: TGTGCCAGCAGCTTACAGGGGGCGTACATGAACACTGAAGCTTTCTTT. It is translated as CASSLQGAYMNTEAFF. The rearrangement links TRBV7-2 to TRBJ1-1, with TRBD1 identical over 8 bases. This CDR3 is built from 16 residues. V dropped 2 bases and J dropped 0; count of bases not matched to a gene: 5. Per the germline V gene, CDR1 is SGHTA and CDR2 is FQGNSA.

The J gene is TRBJ1-5, the V gene TRBV5-1; 7 nucleotides agree with TRBD1. Trimming removed 0 bases from V and 4 bases from J; junction bases left unmatched: 10. The CDR3 is 17 amino acids. Per the germline V gene, CDR1 is SGHRS and CDR2 is YFSETQ. As DNA, the CDR3 is TGCGCCAGCAGCTTGGCTCCCCGGGACAGCCTAAATCAGCCCCAGCATTTT. Encoded protein: CASSLAPRDSLNQPQHF. Full variable domain (outside the CDR3, taken from reference TRBV5-1 and TRBJ1-5): KAGVTQTPRYLIKTRGQQVTLSCSPISGHRSVSWYQQTPGQGLQFLFEYFSETQRNKGNFPGRFSGRQFSNSRSEMNVSTLELGDSALYLCASSLAPRDSLNQPQHFGDGTRLSIL.

The J gene is TRBJ2-1, the V gene TRBV12-3 or TRBV12-4, with D hard to call. The CDR3 covers 11 residues. Trimming took 6 bases from V and 4 from J, leaving 4 bases between them. The CDR3: CASSIYNEQFF. Here the CDR3 DNA reads TGTGCCAGCAGCATTTACAATGAGCAGTTCTTC.

The gene calls are TRBV28 and TRBJ1-5; D possibly corresponds to TRBD1 (6 bases). V was trimmed by 7 bases and J by 7 bases, leaving 17 bases between them. Germline V gene sequence: CDR1 MDHEN, CDR2 SYDVKM. The CDR3 runs to 14 residues. This CDR3 reads CASNTGHRLQPQHF. The CDR3 nucleotides read TGTGCCAGCAATACGGGACATAGGTTACAGCCCCAGCATTTT. Complete variable domain (other parts from reference TRBV28 and TRBJ1-5): DVKVTQSSRYLVKRTGEKVFLECVQDMDHENMFWYRQDPGLGLRLIYFSYDVKMKEKGDIPEGYSVSREKKERFSLILESASTNQTSMYLCASNTGHRLQPQHFGDGTRLSIL.

The chain carries TRBV4-3 and TRBJ1-2; tentatively, D is TRBD1 (5 bases). There are 16 residues in the CDR3. Trimming stripped 0 bases from V and 0 bases from J, with 11 bases between. Germline V gene lookup returns CDR1 LGHNA and CDR2 YSLEER. This CDR3 is CASSQDPQGANYGYTF. The CDR3 nucleotides are TGCGCCAGCAGCCAAGATCCTCAGGGAGCTAACTATGGCTACACCTTC.

The gene calls are TRBV27 and TRBJ1-6; D is undetermined. This CDR3 contains 17 residues. Germline V lookup: CDR1 MNHEY, CDR2 SMNVEV (reference sequence). Trimming removed 4 bases from V and 0 bases from J, with 13 bases in between. CDR3 region: CASSWRAPGSYNSPLHF. CDR3 coding DNA: TGTGCCAGCAGTTGGAGGGCTCCCGGCTCCTATAATTCACCCCTCCACTTT.

J is TRBJ2-7 and V is TRBV7-2; 15 positions match TRBD2. J was trimmed by 2 bases and V by 2 bases; bases with no gene match: 7. This CDR3 is 18 amino acids long. The germline V gene encodes CDR1 SGHTA and CDR2 FQGNSA. CDR3 sequence reads: CASSLYWTSGGDAYEQYF. The DNA for the CDR3 is TGTGCCAGCAGCTTATATTGGACTAGCGGGGGGGACGCCTACGAGCAGTACTTC.

The chain is built from TRBV6-5 and TRBJ1-5; possible D gene TRBD1, 5 bases. The V and J ends lost 5 bases and 0 bases respectively, with 11 bases between them. Germline V gene sequence: CDR1 MNHEY, CDR2 SVGAGI. This CDR3 has 15 residues. DNA of the CDR3: TGTGCCAGCAGTCGCGACAGCTATAGCAATCAGCCCCAGCATTTT. It translates to CASSRDSYSNQPQHF.

The chain recombines TRBV3-1 (or the pseudogene TRBV3-2) with TRBJ1-1, with D unresolved. From germline, CDR1 is LGHDT and CDR2 YNNKEL (reference sequence). CDR3 length: 15 amino acids. The ends were cut back, 0 bases at V and 0 bases at J, with 8 bases in the middle. Written as DNA, the CDR3 is TGTGCCAGCAGCCAAGATGCACGGATGAACACTGAAGCTTTCTTT. It codes for CASSQDARMNTEAFF.

This rearrangement joins TRBV7-9 to TRBJ1-5; D unclear. Germline CDR1 reads SEHNR; CDR2 reads FQNEAQ (reference sequence). The CDR3 extends over 12 amino acids. V was cut by 0 bases and J by 5 bases, with 2 bases left in between. CDR3 nucleotides: TGTGCCAGCAGCTTAGCAGATCAGCCCCAGCATTTT. This sequence encodes CASSLADQPQHF.

Comment on this clone: Germline is not matched at one junction end, which may reflect a read error. The rearrangement uses TRBV13 and TRBJ2-1; TRBD1 is a possible D gene (6 bases). Germline assignment: CDR1 PRHDT and CDR2 FYEKMQ (reference sequence). CDR3 length equals 16 residues. The CDR3 sequence is CASTLARDISYNEQFF. The CDR3 coding sequence is TGTGCCAGCACCTTAGCCCGGGACATCTCCTACAATGAGCAGTTCTTC.

This clone was counted a single time. The chain joins TRBV30 to TRBJ2-7; perhaps TRBD1 as D (6 bases). Deletions cut 0 bases from V and 1 base from J, with 13 bases between. Germline V lookup: CDR1 GTSNPN, CDR2 SVGIG (reference sequence). CDR3 length: 15 amino acids. In DNA, the CDR3 is TGTGCCTGGAGTGTAGGGGGACGCCGATCCTACGAGCAGTACTTC. Translating gives CAWSVGGRRSYEQYF.

V is TRBV4-2 and J is TRBJ2-7, with D possibly being TRBD1 or TRBD2 (5 bases each). V dropped 0 bases and J dropped 0 bases, with 12 bases sitting between them. Germline values: CDR1 LGHNA, CDR2 YNFKEQ. This CDR3 comprises 16 residues. CDR3 DNA sequence: TGTGCCAGCAGCCAAGATTGGGGACCACGCTCCTACGAGCAGTACTTC. Translation: CASSQDWGPRSYEQYF.

This clone appeared once. The chain couples TRBV5-1 to TRBJ1-2; the D is unclear. The germline gives CDR1 SGHRS, CDR2 YFSETQ. The CDR3 sequence is 14 residues long. V lost 5 bases and J lost 5, with 16 bases in between. The CDR3 sequence: CASSGGEAEYGYTF. As DNA, the CDR3 is TGCGCCAGCAGTGGTGGGGAGGCCGAGTATGGCTACACCTTC. The variable domain in full, completed from reference TRBV5-1 and TRBJ1-2, reads KAGVTQTPRYLIKTRGQQVTLSCSPISGHRSVSWYQQTPGQGLQFLFEYFSETQRNKGNFPGRFSGRQFSNSRSEMNVSTLELGDSALYLCASSGGEAEYGYTFGSGTRLTVV.

In its sample, this clone was seen once. The rearrangement links TRBV9 to TRBJ1-1; D gene ambiguous. Trimming pared 0 bases from V and 0 bases from J, leaving 3 bases between. Germline V gives CDR1 SGDLS, CDR2 YYNGEE. The CDR3 runs 13 residues. The CDR3 bases are TGTGCCAGCAGCGTAGTAATGAACACTGAAGCTTTCTTT. It yields the protein CASSVVMNTEAFF.